The clone carrying this TCR beta chain was picked up a small number of times. This specimen belongs to a study of T-cell memory formation after mild COVID-19. The CDR3 has 13 residues. Germline V gene sequence: CDR1 LGHNA, CDR2 YSLEER. The V end was cut by 3 bases, the J end by 7 bases, with 13 bases between. MiXCR, run by TCRdb on the 5' RACE reads, gives a single entry per CDR3 protein. The sample holds more than 350,000 distinct CDR3 sequences, about 17% seen once. Input material: PBMCs or a T cell subset sorted from them (not recorded which). The clonotype comes from a man aged 18 to 30 who had mild COVID-19 (a few samples of this study predate the infection). Cell type and time point are not known. V and J are TRBV4-3 and TRBJ2-7; D remains unclear. CDR3: CASSQEQWREQYF. The CDR3 region has the DNA TGCGCCAGCAGCCAGGAACAGTGGCGGGAGCAGTACTTC.